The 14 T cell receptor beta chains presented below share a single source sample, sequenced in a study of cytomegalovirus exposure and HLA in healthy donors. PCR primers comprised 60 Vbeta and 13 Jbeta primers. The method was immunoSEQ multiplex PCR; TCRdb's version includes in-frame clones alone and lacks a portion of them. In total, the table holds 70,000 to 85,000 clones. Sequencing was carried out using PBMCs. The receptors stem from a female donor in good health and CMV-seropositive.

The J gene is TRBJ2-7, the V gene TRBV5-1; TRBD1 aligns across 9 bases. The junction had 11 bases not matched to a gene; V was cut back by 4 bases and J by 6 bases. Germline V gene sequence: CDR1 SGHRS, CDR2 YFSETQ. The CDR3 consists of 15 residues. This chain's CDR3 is CASSTNRGQGGEQYF. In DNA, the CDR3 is TGCGCCAGCAGCACAAACAGGGGGCAAGGGGGCGAGCAGTACTTC. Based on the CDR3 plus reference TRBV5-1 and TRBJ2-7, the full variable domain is KAGVTQTPRYLIKTRGQQVTLSCSPISGHRSVSWYQQTPGQGLQFLFEYFSETQRNKGNFPGRFSGRQFSNSRSEMNVSTLELGDSALYLCASSTNRGQGGEQYFGPGTRLTVT.

Written as DNA, the CDR3 is TGTGCCACCAGCAGAGAGAGAGGAGCCTACAATGAGCAGTTCTTC. Translated, it gives CATSRERGAYNEQFF. The chain uses TRBV15 and TRBJ2-1, with D unclear. Germline CDR1 and CDR2: LNHNV and YYDKDF (reference sequence). The CDR3 covers 15 residues. Trimming cost V 0 bases and J 2 bases, with 8 bases left between them.

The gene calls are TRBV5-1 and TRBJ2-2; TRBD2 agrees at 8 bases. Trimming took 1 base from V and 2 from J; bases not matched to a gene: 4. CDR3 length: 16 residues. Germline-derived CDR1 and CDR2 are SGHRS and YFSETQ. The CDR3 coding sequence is TGCGCCAGCAGCTTGTTGACTAGCGAAAACACCGGGGAGCTGTTTTTT. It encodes CASSLLTSENTGELFF.

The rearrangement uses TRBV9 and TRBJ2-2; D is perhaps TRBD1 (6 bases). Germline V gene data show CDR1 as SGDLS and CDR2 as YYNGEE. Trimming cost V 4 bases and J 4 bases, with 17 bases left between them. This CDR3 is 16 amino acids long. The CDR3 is CASSLSQGSSTGELFF. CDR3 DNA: TGTGCCAGCAGCTTGTCACAGGGAAGCAGCACCGGGGAGCTGTTTTTT.

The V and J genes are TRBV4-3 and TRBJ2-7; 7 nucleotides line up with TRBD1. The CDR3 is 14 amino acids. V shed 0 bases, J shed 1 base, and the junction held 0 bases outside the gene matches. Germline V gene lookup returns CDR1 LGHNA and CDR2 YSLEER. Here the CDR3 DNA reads TGCGCCAGCAGCCAAGACAGGGGGTCCTACGAGCAGTACTTC. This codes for CASSQDRGSYEQYF.

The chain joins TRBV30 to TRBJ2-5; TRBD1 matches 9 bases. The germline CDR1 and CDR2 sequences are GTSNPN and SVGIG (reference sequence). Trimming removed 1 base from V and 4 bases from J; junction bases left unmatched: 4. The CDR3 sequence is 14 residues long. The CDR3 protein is CAWSGGQGPETQYF. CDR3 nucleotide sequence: TGTGCCTGGAGTGGAGGACAGGGGCCAGAGACCCAGTACTTC.

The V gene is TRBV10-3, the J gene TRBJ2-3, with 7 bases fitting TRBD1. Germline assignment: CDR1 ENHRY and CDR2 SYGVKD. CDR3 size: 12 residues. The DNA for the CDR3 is TGTGCTACAGGGGTCCCCACAGATACGCAGTATTTT. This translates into CATGVPTDTQYF.

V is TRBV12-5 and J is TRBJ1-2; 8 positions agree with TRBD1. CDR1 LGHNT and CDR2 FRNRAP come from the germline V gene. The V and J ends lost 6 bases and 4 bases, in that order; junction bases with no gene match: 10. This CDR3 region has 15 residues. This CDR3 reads CASGPTGAPLYGYTF. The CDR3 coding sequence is TGTGCTAGTGGCCCGACAGGGGCGCCTCTCTATGGCTACACCTTC.

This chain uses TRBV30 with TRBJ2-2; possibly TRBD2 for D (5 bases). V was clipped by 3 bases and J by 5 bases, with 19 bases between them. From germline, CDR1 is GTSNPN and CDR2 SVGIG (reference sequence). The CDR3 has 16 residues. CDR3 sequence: CAWRADMGTGTGELFF. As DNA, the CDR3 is TGTGCCTGGAGGGCTGACATGGGAACGGGGACCGGGGAGCTGTTTTTT.

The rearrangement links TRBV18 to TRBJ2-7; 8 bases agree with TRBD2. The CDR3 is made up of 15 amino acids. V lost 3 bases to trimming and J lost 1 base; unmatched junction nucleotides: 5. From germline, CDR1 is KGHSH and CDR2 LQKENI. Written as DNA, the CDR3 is TGTGCCAGCTCACCCGGACTAGCAGGGTCCTACGAGCAGTACTTC. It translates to CASSPGLAGSYEQYF.

In DNA form, the CDR3 reads TGTGCCAGCAGGGCCTCAGGGGGCACTGAAGCTTTCTTT. Amino acids: CASRASGGTEAFF. The chain couples TRBV6-1 to TRBJ1-1, with TRBD1 matching 7 bases. This CDR3 contains 13 residues. Unmatched junction bases numbered 5, after V lost 6 bases and J lost 4 bases. Germline-derived CDR1 and CDR2 are MNHNS and SASEGT.

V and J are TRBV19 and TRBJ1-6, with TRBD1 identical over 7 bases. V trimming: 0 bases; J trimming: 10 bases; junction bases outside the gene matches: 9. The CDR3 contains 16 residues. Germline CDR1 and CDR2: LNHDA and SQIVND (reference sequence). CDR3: CASSIDHDRVGSPLHF. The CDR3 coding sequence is TGTGCCAGTAGTATAGATCACGACAGGGTTGGGTCACCCCTCCACTTT.

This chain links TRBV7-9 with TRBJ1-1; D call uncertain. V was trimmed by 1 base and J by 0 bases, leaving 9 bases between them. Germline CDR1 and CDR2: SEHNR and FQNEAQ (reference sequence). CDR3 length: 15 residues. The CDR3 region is CASSLVGGLNTEAFF. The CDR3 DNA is TGTGCCAGCAGCTTAGTCGGAGGGCTGAACACTGAAGCTTTCTTT.

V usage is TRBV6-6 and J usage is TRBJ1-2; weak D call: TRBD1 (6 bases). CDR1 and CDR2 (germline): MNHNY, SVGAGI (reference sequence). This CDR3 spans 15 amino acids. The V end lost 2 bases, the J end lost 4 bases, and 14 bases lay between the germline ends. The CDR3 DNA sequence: TGTGCCAGCAGTTACAGGCCTACAGGGATCTATGGCTACACCTTC. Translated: CASSYRPTGIYGYTF.